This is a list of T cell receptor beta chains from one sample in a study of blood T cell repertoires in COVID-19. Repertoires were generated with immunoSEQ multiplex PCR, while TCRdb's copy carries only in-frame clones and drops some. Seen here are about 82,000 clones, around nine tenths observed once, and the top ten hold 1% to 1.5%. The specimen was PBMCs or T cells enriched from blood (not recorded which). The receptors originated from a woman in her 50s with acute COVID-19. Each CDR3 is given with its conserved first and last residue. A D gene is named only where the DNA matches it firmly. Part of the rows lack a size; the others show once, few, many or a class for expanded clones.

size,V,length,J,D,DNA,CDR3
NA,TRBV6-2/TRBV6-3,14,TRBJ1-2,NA,TGTGCCAGCAGCCACAGCCAGGGTCTTTCTGGCTACACCTTC,CASSHSQGLSGYTF
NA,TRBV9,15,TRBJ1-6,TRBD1,TGTGCCAGCAGCACTTTGACAGGGGAAGGATCACCCCTCCACTTT,CASSTLTGEGSPLHF
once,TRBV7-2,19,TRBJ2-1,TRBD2,TGTGCCAGCAGCTTGCGGACTAGCGGGGCCTCAGGGACCTACAATGAGCAGTTCTTC,CASSLRTSGASGTYNEQFF
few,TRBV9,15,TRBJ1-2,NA,TGTGCCAGCAGCGTAGACGGGGGGCCATTAAGTGGCTACACCTTC,CASSVDGGPLSGYTF
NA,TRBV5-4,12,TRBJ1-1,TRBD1,TGTGCCAGCAGCGTAGGGACAGCAGAAGCTTTCTTT,CASSVGTAEAFF
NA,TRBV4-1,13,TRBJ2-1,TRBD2,TGCGCCAGCAGCCAAGGACTAGCGGGAGTTGGGTTCTTC,CASSQGLAGVGFF
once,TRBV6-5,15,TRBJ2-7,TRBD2,TGTGCCAGCACCCAAGGCGCGGGAGAAACCTACGAGCAGTACTTC,CASTQGAGETYEQYF
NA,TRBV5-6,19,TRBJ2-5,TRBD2,TGTGCCAGCAGCTTGTTCCACAGGAAGAGACTAGCGGGAGGCGAGACCCAGTACTTC,CASSLFHRKRLAGGETQYF
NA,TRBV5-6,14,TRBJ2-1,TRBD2,TGTGCCAGCATGTCGGCGGGAGGTTACAATGAGCAGTTCTTC,CASMSAGGYNEQFF
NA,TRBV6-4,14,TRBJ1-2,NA,TGTGCCAGCAGTGAACAGCCAACTAACTATGGCTACACCTTC,CASSEQPTNYGYTF
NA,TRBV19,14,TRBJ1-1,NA,TGTGCCAGTAGGCGGACGGGGATTTACACTGAAGCTTTCTTT,CASRRTGIYTEAFF
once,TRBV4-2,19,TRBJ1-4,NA,TGTGCCAGCAGCCAAAGTTTGAGCAGGAAGGGGGTTCTCGATGAAAAACTGTTTTTT,CASSQSLSRKGVLDEKLFF
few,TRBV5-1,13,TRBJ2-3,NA,TGCGCCAGCAGCTTGACAAGCACAGATACGCAGTATTTT,CASSLTSTDTQYF
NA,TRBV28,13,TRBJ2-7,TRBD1,TGTGCCAGCAGTCCGGGACAGGGCTACGAGCAGTACTTC,CASSPGQGYEQYF
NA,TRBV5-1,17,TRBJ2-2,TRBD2,TGCGCCAGCAGCTTGCGCCTAGCGGGAGGTTACACCGGGGAGCTGTTTTTT,CASSLRLAGGYTGELFF
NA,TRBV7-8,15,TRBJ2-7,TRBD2,TGTGCCAGCAGCCCCACGGGTAGCGGGAGAGGCGAGCAGTACTTC,CASSPTGSGRGEQYF
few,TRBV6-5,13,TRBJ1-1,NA,TGTGCCAGCAGGGCGGTCGCGAACACTGAAGCTTTCTTT,CASRAVANTEAFF
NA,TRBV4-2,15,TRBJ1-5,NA,TGTGCCAGCAGCCAGGCTGGACAGTTCAATCAGCCCCAGCATTTT,CASSQAGQFNQPQHF
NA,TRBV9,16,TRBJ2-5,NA,TGTGCCAGCAGCGTAGGTCTCGGGGGTTATCAAGAGACCCAGTACTTC,CASSVGLGGYQETQYF
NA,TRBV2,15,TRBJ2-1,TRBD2,TGTGCCAGCAGGGTAGCGGGAGGCCCCTACAATGAGCAGTTCTTC,CASRVAGGPYNEQFF
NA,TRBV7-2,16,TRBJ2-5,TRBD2,TGTGCCAGCAGCTTAGTAGCGGGAGGGCCCCAAGAGACCCAGTACTTC,CASSLVAGGPQETQYF
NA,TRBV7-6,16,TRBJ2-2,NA,TGTGCCAGCAGCTTAGGGGCGGGGCCGAACACCGGGGAGCTGTTTTTT,CASSLGAGPNTGELFF
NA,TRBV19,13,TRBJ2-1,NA,TGTGCCAGTAGTATAATCCACAACAATGAGCAGTTCTTC,CASSIIHNNEQFF
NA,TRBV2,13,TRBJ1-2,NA,TGTGCCAGCAGTATTAGGCGGGACTATGGCTACACCTTC,CASSIRRDYGYTF
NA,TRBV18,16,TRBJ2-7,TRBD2,TGTGCCAGCTCACTTCCTACTAGCGGGGCGAAGGGCGAGCAGTACTTC,CASSLPTSGAKGEQYF
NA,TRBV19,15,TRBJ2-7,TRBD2,TGTGCCAGTAGTCCACGGGGGAGCGGGAGCTACGAGCAGTACTTC,CASSPRGSGSYEQYF
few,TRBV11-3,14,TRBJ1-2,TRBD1,TGTGCCAGCAGCCGACAGGGGAGCGGCTATGGCTACACCTTC,CASSRQGSGYGYTF
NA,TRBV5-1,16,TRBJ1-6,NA,TGCGCCAGCAGCTTGCAAGGACAGAGCTCTAATTCACCCCTCCACTTT,CASSLQGQSSNSPLHF
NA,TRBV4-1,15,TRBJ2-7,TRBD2,TGCGCCAGCAGCCAGATAGCGGGAGGGCCGTACGAGCAGTACTTC,CASSQIAGGPYEQYF
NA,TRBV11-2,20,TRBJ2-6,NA,TGTGCCAGCAGCTTAGAGTTTGTCGCCAGGGCGGATGCTGGGGCCAACGTCCTGACTTTC,CASSLEFVARADAGANVLTF
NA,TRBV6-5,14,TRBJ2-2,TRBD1,TGTGCCAGCAGTTACTCGGACAGGGCCGGGGAGCTGTTTTTT,CASSYSDRAGELFF
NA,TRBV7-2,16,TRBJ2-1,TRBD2,TGTGCCAGCAGCTCCAACTTAGCGGGAGTGTACAATGAGCAGTTCTTC,CASSSNLAGVYNEQFF
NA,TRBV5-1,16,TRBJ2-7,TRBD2,TGCGCCAGCAGCGGCACCCGGACTAGCGGGCCCTACGAGCAGTACTTC,CASSGTRTSGPYEQYF
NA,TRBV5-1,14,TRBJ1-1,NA,TGCGCCAGCAGATACAGGGACGGGAACACTGAAGCTTTCTTT,CASRYRDGNTEAFF
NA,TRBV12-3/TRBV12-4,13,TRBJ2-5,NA,TGTGCCAGCAGGCGTAGCGCACAAGAGACCCAGTACTTC,CASRRSAQETQYF
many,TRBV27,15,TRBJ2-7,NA,TGTGCCAGCAGTTTATCACAGGGGGGGTCCTACGAGCAGTACTTC,CASSLSQGGSYEQYF
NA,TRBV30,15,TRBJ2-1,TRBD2,TGTGCCTGGAGTGATGAGCGGGAAGCGGGAGATGAGCAGTTCTTC,CAWSDEREAGDEQFF
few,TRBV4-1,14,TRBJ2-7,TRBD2,TGCGCCAGCAGCCAAGAACTAGCGGTTTACGAGCAGTACTTC,CASSQELAVYEQYF
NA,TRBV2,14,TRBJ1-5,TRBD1,TGTGCCAGCAACACCGGGACAGGGAATCAGCCCCAGCATTTT,CASNTGTGNQPQHF
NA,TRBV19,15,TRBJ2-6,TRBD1,TGTGCCAGTCGGACAGGAGGCTCTGGGGCCAACGTCCTGACTTTC,CASRTGGSGANVLTF
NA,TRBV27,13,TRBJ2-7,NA,TGTGCCAGCAGTTTAGAACCAGGGTCGGGGCAGTACTTC,CASSLEPGSGQYF
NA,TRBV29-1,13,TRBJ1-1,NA,TGCAGCGTTGACAGGGGTAGAGACACTGAAGCTTTCTTT,CSVDRGRDTEAFF
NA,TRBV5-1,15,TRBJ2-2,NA,TGCGCCAGCAGCTCCGGGACTTCTCTTGTAGGGGAGCTGTTTTTT,CASSSGTSLVGELFF
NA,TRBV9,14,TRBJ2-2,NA,TGTGCCAGCAATCCCCGGGTGGACACCGGGGAGCTGTTTTTT,CASNPRVDTGELFF
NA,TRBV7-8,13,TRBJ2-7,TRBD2,TGTGCCAGCAGCTCTACTAGCGCTTTCGAGCAGTACTTC,CASSSTSAFEQYF
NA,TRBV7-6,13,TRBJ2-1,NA,TGTGCCAGCAGCTTAACTAGGTATGGTGAGCAGTTCTTC,CASSLTRYGEQFF
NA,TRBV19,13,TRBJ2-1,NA,TGTGCCAGTGGAAGCGGCTCCTACAATGAGCAGTTCTTC,CASGSGSYNEQFF
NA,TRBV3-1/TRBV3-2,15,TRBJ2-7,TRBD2,TGTGCCAGCAGCCAAGAGCCAGCGGGAACCTACGAGCAGTACTTC,CASSQEPAGTYEQYF
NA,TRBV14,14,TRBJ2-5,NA,TGTGCCAGCAGTCCGGGACTTCGACAAGAGACCCAGTACTTC,CASSPGLRQETQYF
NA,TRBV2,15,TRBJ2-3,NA,TGTGCCAGCAGTTATGGTACAATGGGCACAGATACGCAGTATTTT,CASSYGTMGTDTQYF
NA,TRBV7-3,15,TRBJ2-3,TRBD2,TGTGCCAGCAGCTTAGCGGGAGGGCCTTCGGATACGCAGTATTTT,CASSLAGGPSDTQYF
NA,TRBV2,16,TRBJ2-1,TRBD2,TGTGCCAGCACCGAGGGGAAGTGGGGGGGTGGCAATGAGCAGTTCTTC,CASTEGKWGGGNEQFF
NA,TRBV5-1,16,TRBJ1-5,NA,TGCGCCAGCAAATCAAAAGTGACAGATAGCAATCAGCCCCAGCATTTT,CASKSKVTDSNQPQHF
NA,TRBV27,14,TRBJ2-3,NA,TGTGCCAGCAAGTACAGGGGACTCACAGATACGCAGTATTTT,CASKYRGLTDTQYF
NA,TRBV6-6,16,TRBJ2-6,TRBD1,TGTGCCAGCAGTAAAAAACAGGGGGCTGGGGCCAACGTCCTGACTTTC,CASSKKQGAGANVLTF